This T cell receptor (beta chain) stems from a study of T cells in Graves' hyperthyroidism and ophthalmopathy (dated 2019 in TCRdb). About the study as a whole: Peripheral blood was collected at initial diagnosis, before any treatment. To identify distinguishing TCR V-J signatures, a discovery cohort of roughly 100 patients was used, comprising roughly 45 with Graves' ophthalmopathy and approximately 58 with stable Graves' hyperthyroidism. Whether ophthalmopathy could be predicted prospectively was tested in an independent validation cohort made up of some 20 hyperthyroidism patients plus 17 patients who later progressed to ophthalmopathy. The roughly 100 discovery patients were divided at random into training and test sets in a 7:3 ratio. The study also compared thyroid tissue and blood T-cell repertoires from 6 or 7 Graves' hyperthyroidism patients. After blood sampling, hyperthyroidism patients were treated with methimazole at a starting dose of 30 mg daily, and ophthalmopathy patients were treated with high-dose intravenous methylprednisolone. According to the paper, TCR Vbeta CDR3 sequencing was carried out on approximately 140 peripheral blood samples, which came from 40 to 45 ophthalmopathy, around 75 hyperthyroidism and approximately 17 progressor patients.

The TCR beta CDR3 regions were amplified from the RNA transcripts. The first round of RT-PCR for the TCR CDR3 was performed with the HTBI primer set and the Qiagen OneStep RT-PCR kit. Libraries were constructed in a second round of multiplex PCR, after which size selection and purification were carried out. Paired-end sequencing of the libraries was performed with 100 bp reads on an Illumina HiSeq2000. The authors processed their data as follows. SOAPnuke was used to process the raw data, with reads discarded if the reads contained adapters or uncalled bases, had a mean Phred below 15, or lacked an exact constant-primer or identifier match. High-quality paired reads were merged using COPE v1.2.5, and each unique nucleotide sequence was defined as a clonotype. MiTCR v1.1 was used to align the clonotypes against IMGT TRBV, TRBD and TRBJ reference segments. The analysis included only V-J combinations with a frequency above 0.0001, which together covered more than 99% of the repertoires. A TCS score was defined as the ratio between F50 (clonal expansion) and ExV (chaos), using BLOSUM62-based TCRdist between CDR3 peptides within each V-J. Welch's t-statistics and random forest reduced around 520 V-J features to about 13, which were used in a naive Bayes classifier (R e1071). TCRdb trimmed the raw reads at Q25, called clones with MiXCR and kept productive beta chains. Each record represents a unique CDR3 protein, reported with the most common genes and DNA among its rows. The V and J calls reflect TCRdb's pipeline rather than the authors' work. The sample has over 700,000 distinct CDR3 sequences on record, roughly a sixth of them singletons. The ten largest make up approximately 15% of the sample.

Details on this clonotype: Its binding antigen is unknown. No qualities accompany the bases; no much larger clone lies one base away.

The hyperthyroidism patients were between 18 and 65 years old and newly diagnosed, with a disease duration of less than 2 months. The study excluded patients with uncontrolled infections, other autoimmune diseases, pregnancy or lactation. Diagnoses were based on clinical symptoms, serum thyroxine and TRAb, thyroid ultrasound and orbital computed tomography. For progressor patients, blood was drawn at the first diagnosis of hyperthyroidism, before any ophthalmopathy symptoms had appeared. PBMCs were isolated from more than 8 ml of fresh peripheral blood by Ficoll-Paque density gradient centrifugation. Progressor patients were initially diagnosed with Graves' hyperthyroidism and developed ophthalmopathy during follow-up. Trizol reagent was used to extract total RNA, and RNA quality was then checked on an Agilent 2100 Bioanalyzer. The cysteine opens and the phenylalanine closes a CDR3 of 14 amino acids. Only the CDR3 part of the read is kept: 42 bases, read in frame from the first base. From V the trimming removes 8 bases and from J it removes 0 bases, while the gene matches leave 1 base of the junction unaccounted for. The germline V gene yields ENHRY for CDR1 and SYGVKD for CDR2.

Study-wide conclusions, independent of this receptor: Most expanded thyroid clonotypes (frequency above 0.001) were also detected in blood, suggesting blood repertoires may reflect thyroid immune responses. In cross-validation, a model built on a 13 V-J signature told ophthalmopathy apart from stable hyperthyroidism with under 90% sensitivity and 81% to 82% specificity, and in testing the same model reached 80%/75%. In validation, the model predicted progression to ophthalmopathy with 65% to 71% sensitivity and 72% to 85% specificity, a median of around 6.6 months before onset. Sample size was not statistically predetermined, and investigators were not blinded to group allocation.

Specimen: blood. In this chain, TRBV10-3 is recombined with TRBJ2-2; 9 nucleotides in the junction match TRBD1. The TCR originated in a woman between 45 and 60 years old with Graves' hyperthyroidism that later progressed to Graves' ophthalmopathy. The CDR3 in this case is CAIGTGSNTGELFF. The DNA sequence is given as TGTGCCATCGGGACAGGGTCGAACACCGGGGAGCTGTTTTTT.